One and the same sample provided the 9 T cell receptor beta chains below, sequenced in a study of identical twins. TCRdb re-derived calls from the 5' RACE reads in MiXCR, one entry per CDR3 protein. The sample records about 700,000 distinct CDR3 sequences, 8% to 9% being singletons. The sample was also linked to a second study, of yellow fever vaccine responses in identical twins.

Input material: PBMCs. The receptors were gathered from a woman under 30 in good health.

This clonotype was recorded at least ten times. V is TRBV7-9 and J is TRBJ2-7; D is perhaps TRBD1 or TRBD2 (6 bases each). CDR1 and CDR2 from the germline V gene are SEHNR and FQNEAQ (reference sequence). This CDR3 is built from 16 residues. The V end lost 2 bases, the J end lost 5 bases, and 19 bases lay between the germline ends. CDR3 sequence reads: CASSLTGTGARDEQYF. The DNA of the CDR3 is TGTGCCAGCAGCTTAACGGGGACGGGGGCTCGGGACGAGCAGTACTTC.

The chain's CDR3 is CATSTKPTSRADTQYF. The CDR3 DNA sequence: TGTGCCACCAGCACGAAGCCGACTAGTCGCGCAGATACGCAGTATTTT. This rearrangement joins TRBV15 to TRBJ2-3, with a weak D call TRBD2 (6 bases). Looked up from germline, CDR1 is LNHNV and CDR2 is YYDKDF (reference sequence). Between the trimmed V and J ends, which lost 4 bases and 4 bases, there was a span of 18 bases. The CDR3 consists of 16 residues.

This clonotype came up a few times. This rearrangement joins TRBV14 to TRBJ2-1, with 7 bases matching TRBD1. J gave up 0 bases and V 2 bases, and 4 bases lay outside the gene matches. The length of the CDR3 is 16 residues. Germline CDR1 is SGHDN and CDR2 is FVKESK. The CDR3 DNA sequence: TGTGCCAGCAGCCAACTCCGGGACAGCTCCTACAATGAGCAGTTCTTC. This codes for CASSQLRDSSYNEQFF.

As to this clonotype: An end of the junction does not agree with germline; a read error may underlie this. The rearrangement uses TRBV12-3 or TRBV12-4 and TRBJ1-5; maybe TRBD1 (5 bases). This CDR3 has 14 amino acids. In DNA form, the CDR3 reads TGTGCCAGCAGTTTATTGGGGGTCCATCAGCCCCAACATTTT. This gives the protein CASSLLGVHQPQHF.

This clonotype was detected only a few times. The CDR3 reads CASSLSPQNTEAFF. CDR3 sequence (DNA): TGTGCCAGCAGCCTATCACCCCAGAACACTGAAGCTTTCTTT. The chain couples TRBV11-3 to TRBJ1-1; D is ambiguous. The CDR3 is made up of 14 amino acids. V lost 5 bases and J lost 1, with 11 bases in between. CDR1 and CDR2 (germline): SGHNT, YENEEA.

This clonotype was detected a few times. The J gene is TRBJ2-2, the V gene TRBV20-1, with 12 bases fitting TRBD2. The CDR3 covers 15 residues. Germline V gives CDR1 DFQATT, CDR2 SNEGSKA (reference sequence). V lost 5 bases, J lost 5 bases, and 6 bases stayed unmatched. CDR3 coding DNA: TGCAGTGCTGATAAGGGGACTAGCGGGACCGGGGAGCTGTTTTTT. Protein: CSADKGTSGTGELFF.

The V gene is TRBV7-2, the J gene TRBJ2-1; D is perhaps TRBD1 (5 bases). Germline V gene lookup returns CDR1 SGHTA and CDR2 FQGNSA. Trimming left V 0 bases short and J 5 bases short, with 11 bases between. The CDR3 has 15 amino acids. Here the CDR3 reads CASSLAFTGNNEQFF. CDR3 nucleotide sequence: TGTGCCAGCAGCTTAGCGTTCACAGGAAACAATGAGCAGTTCTTC.

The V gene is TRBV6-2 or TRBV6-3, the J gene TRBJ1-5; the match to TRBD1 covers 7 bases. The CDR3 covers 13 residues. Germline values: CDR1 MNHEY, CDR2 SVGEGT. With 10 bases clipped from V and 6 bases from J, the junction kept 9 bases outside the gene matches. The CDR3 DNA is TGTGCCACCAATGACAGGGTCGGTCAGCCCCAGCATTTT. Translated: CATNDRVGQPQHF.

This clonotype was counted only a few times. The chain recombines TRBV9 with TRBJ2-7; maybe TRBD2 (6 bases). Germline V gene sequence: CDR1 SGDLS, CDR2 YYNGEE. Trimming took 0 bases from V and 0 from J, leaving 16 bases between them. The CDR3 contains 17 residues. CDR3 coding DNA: TGTGCCAGCAGCGTAGGGGCAGGGACTCGAAGCTCCTACGAGCAGTACTTC. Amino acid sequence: CASSVGAGTRSSYEQYF.